This T cell receptor beta chain was sequenced during a study of blood T cell repertoires in COVID-19. Study-level background: Samples came from the United States, Italy and Spain, spanning acute and convalescent COVID-19.

The CDR3 runs to 15 residues. The V gene's germline CDR1 is KGHDR and CDR2 SFDVKD. Trimming at V came to 5 bases and at J to 2 bases, leaving 3 bases not matched to a gene. Assay: immunoSEQ multiplex PCR; the TCRdb copy retains only in-frame clones and omits some. The profile shows under 200,000 clones, around 82% of them singletons. This TCR was recovered from a woman aged 55-70 years with acute COVID-19. The chain couples TRBV24-1 to TRBJ2-3; 10 nucleotides match TRBD2. Sequencing was carried out using PBMCs or T cells enriched from blood (not recorded which). The CDR3 DNA follows: TGTGCCACCAGTGCTAGCGGGAGACTCACAGATACGCAGTATTTT. The encoded protein is CATSASGRLTDTQYF.